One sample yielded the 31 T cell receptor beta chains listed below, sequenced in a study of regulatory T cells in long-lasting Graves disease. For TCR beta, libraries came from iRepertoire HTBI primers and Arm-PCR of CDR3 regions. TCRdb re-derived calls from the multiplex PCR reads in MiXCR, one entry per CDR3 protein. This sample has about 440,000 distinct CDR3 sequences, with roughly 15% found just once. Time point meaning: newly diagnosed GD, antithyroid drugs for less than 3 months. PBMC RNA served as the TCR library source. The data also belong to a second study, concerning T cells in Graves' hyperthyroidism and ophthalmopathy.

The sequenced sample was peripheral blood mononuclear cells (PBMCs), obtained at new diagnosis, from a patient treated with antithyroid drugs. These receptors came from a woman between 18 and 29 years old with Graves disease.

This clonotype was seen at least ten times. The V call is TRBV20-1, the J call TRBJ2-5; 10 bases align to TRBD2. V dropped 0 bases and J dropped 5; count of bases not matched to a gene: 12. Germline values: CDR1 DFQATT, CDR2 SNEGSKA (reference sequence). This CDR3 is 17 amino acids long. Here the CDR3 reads CSARDDASGSVGETQYF. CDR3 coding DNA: TGCAGTGCTAGAGATGATGCTAGCGGGAGTGTAGGGGAGACCCAGTACTTC.

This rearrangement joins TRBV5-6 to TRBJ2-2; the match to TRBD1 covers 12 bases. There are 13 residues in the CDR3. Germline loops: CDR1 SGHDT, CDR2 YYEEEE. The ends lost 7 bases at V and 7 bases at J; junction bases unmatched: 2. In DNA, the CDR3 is TGTGCCAGCGGGGACAGGGGGCACGGGGAGCTGTTTTTT. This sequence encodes CASGDRGHGELFF.

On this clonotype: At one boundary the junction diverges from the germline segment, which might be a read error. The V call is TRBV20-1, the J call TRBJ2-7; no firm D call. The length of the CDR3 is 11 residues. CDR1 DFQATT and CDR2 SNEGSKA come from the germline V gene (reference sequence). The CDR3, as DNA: TGCAGTGCTAGGATTGCCTACGAGCACTACTTC. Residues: CSARIAYEHYF.

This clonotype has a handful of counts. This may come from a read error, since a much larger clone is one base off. Here the CDR3 DNA reads TGCAGTGCCCGGACACGAAGCACCTACGAGCAGTACTTC. It translates to CSARTRSTYEQYF. The rearrangement links TRBV20-1 to TRBJ2-7, with a possible D match to TRBD1 (5 bases). Looked up from germline, CDR1 is DFQATT and CDR2 is SNEGSKA (reference sequence). This CDR3 comprises 13 residues. Trimming cost V 6 bases and J 2 bases, with 14 bases left between them.

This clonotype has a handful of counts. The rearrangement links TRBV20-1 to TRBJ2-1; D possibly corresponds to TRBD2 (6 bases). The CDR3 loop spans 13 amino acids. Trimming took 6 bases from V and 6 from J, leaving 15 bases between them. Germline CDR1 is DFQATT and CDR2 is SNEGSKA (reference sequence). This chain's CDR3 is CSAPGTVFNEQFF. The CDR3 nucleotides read TGCAGTGCCCCAGGGACTGTATTCAATGAGCAGTTCTTC.

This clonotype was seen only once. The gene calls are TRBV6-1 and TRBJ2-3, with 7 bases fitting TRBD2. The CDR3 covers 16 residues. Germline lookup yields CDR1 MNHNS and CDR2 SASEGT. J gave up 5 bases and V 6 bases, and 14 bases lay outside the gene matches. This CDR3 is CASSSISGWGGDTQYF. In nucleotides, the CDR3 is TGTGCCAGCAGCTCAATAAGCGGGTGGGGGGGAGATACGCAGTATTTT.

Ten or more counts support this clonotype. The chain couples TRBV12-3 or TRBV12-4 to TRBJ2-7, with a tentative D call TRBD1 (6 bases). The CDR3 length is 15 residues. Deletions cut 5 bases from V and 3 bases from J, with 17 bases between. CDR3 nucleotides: TGTGCCAGCAGTGAATTCCGGGACACCAACTACGAGCAGTACTTC. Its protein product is CASSEFRDTNYEQYF.

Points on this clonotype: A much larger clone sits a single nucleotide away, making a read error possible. The CDR3 spells CASSPQAPNTEAFF. In DNA form, the CDR3 reads TGTGCCAGCAGCCCCCAAGCCCCAAACACTGAAGCTTTCTTT. V is TRBV7-9 and J is TRBJ1-1; D uncertain. The CDR3 consists of 14 residues. Trimming took off 5 bases at V and 2 bases at J, with 12 bases between the two ends. From germline, CDR1 is SEHNR and CDR2 FQNEAQ (reference sequence).

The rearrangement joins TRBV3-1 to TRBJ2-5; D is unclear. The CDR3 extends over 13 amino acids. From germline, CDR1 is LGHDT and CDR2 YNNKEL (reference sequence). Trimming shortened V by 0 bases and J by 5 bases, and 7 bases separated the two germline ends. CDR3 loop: CASSQDIGETQYF. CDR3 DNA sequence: TGTGCCAGCAGCCAAGATATCGGTGAGACCCAGTACTTC.

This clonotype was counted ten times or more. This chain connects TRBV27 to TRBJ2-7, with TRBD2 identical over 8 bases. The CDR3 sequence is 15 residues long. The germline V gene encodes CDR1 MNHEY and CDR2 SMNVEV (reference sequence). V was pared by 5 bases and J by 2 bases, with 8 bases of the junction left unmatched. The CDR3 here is CASSARGGNTYEQYF. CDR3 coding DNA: TGTGCCAGCAGTGCCCGGGGGGGCAACACCTACGAGCAGTACTTC.

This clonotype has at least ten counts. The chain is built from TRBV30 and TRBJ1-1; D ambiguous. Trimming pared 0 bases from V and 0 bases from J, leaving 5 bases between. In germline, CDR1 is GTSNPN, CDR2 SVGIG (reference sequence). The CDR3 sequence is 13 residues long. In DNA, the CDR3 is TGTGCCTGGAGTGTAGATATGAACACTGAAGCTTTCTTT. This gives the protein CAWSVDMNTEAFF.

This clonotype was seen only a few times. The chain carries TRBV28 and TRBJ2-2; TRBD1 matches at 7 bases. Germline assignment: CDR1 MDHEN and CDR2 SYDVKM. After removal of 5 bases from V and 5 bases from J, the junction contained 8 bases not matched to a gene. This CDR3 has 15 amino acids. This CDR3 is CASSLYRGETGELFF. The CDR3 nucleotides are TGTGCCAGCAGTCTCTACAGGGGAGAGACCGGGGAGCTGTTTTTT.

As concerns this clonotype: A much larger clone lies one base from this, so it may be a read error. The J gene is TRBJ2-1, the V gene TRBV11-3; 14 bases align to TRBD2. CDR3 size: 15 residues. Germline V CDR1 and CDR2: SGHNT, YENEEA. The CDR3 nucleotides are TGTGCCATCAGCTACGGGACTAGCGGGAGACGTGAGCAGTTCTTC. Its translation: CAISYGTSGRREQFF.

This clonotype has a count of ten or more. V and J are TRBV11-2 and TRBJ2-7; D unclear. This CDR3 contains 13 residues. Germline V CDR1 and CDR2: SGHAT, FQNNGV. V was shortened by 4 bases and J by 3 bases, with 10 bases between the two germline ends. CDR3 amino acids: CASSWQESYEQYF. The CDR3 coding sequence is TGTGCCAGCAGCTGGCAGGAGAGCTACGAGCAGTACTTC.

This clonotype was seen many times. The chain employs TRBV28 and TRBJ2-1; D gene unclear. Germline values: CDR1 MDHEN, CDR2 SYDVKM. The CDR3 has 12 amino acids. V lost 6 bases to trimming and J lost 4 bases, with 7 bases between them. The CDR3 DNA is TGTGCCAGCAGCTCCGAGTACAATGAGCAGTTCTTC. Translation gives CASSSEYNEQFF.

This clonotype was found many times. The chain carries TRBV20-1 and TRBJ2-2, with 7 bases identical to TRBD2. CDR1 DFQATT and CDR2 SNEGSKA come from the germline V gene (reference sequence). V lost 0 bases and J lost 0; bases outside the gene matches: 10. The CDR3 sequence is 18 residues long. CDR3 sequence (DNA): TGCAGTGCTAGAGATTTGATGGGTGCGGGAGCGAACACCGGGGAGCTGTTTTTT. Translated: CSARDLMGAGANTGELFF.

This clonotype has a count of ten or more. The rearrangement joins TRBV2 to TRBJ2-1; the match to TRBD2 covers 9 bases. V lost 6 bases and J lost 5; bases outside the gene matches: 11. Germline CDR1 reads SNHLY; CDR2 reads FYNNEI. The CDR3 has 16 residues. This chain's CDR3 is CASSPQRASGNNEQFF. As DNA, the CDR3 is TGTGCCAGCAGCCCCCAGCGGGCTAGCGGGAACAATGAGCAGTTCTTC.

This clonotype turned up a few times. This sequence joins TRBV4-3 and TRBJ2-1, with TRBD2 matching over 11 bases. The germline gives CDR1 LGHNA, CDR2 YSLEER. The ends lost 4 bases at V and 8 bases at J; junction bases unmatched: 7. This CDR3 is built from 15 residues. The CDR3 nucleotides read TGCGCCAGCAGCCCTACTAGCGGGAGTCCGGATGAGCAGTTCTTC. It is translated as CASSPTSGSPDEQFF.

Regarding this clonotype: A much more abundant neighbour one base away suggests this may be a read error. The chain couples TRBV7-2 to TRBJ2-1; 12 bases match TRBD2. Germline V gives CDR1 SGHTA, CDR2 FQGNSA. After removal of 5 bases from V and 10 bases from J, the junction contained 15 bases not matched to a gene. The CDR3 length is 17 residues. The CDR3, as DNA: TGTGCCAGCAGCCCCAGTCCTAGCGGGAGGGCGGTTTACGAGCAGTTCTTC. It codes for CASSPSPSGRAVYEQFF.

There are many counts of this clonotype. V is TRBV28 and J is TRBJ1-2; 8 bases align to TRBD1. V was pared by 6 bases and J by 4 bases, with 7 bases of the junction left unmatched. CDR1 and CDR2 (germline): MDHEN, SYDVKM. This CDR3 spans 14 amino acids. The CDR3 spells CASRQGGVSYGYTF. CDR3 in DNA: TGTGCCAGCAGACAGGGGGGGGTGAGCTATGGCTACACCTTC.

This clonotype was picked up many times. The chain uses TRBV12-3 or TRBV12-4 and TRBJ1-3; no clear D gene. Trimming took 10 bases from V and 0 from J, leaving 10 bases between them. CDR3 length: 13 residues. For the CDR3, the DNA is TGTGCCACCAGCGGGTTCTCTGGAAACACCATATATTTT. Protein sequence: CATSGFSGNTIYF.

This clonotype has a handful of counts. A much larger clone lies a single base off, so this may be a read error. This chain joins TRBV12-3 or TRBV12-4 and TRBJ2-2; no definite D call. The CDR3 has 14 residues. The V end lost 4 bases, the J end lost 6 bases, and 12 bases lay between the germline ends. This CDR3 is CASSSKAPPGELFF. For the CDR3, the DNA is TGTGCCAGCAGTTCCAAAGCTCCCCCCGGGGAGCTGTTTTTT.

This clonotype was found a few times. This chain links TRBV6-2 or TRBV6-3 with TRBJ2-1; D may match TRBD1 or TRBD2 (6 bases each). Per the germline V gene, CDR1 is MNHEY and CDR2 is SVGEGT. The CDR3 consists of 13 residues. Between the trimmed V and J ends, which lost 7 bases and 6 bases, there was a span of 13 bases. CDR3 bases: TGTGCCAGCAAATGGAGGGGGGTCAATGAGCAGTTCTTC. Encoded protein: CASKWRGVNEQFF.

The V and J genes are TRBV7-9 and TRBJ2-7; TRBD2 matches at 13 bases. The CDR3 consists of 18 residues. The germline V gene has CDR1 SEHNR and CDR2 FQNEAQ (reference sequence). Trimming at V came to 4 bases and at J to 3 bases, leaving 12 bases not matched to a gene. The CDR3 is CASSSGTSGAELGYEQYF. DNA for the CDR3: TGTGCCAGCAGCTCAGGGACTAGCGGGGCGGAGCTGGGCTACGAGCAGTACTTC.

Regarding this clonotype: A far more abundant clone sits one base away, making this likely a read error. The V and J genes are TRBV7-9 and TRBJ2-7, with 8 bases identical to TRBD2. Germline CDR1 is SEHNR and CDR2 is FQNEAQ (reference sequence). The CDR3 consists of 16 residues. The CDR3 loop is CASSLEPAGLEYDQYF. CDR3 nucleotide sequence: TGTGCCAGCAGCTTAGAACCAGCGGGACTAGAATACGATCAGTACTTC.

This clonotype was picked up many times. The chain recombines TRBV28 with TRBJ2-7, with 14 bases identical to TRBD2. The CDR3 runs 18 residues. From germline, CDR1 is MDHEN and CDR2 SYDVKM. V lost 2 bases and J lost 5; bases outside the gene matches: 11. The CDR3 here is CASSLSPGTSGRADEQYF. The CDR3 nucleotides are TGTGCCAGCAGTTTAAGTCCCGGGACTAGCGGGAGAGCCGACGAGCAGTACTTC. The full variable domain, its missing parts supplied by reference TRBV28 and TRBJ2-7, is DVKVTQSSRYLVKRTGEKVFLECVQDMDHENMFWYRQDPGLGLRLIYFSYDVKMKEKGDIPEGYSVSREKKERFSLILESASTNQTSMYLCASSLSPGTSGRADEQYFGPGTRLTVT.

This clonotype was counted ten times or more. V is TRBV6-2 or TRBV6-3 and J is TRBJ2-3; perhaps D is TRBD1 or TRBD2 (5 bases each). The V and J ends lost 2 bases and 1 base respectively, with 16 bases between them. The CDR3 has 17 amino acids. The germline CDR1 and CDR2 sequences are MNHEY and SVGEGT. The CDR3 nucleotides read TGTGCCAGCAGTTACATGGACTCCTCGACAGGCACAGATACGCAGTATTTT. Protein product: CASSYMDSSTGTDTQYF.

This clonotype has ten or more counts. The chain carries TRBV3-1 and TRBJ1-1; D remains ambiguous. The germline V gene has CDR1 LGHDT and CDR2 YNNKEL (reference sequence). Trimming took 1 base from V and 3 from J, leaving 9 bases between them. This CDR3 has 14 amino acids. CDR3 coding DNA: TGTGCCAGCAGCCAAGTTTCTGGGGACACTGAAGCTTTCTTT. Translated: CASSQVSGDTEAFF. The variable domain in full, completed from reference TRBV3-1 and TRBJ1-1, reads DTAVSQTPKYLVTQMGNDKSIKCEQNLGHDTMYWYKQDSKKFLKIMFSYNNKELIINETVPNRFSPKSPDKAHLNLHINSLELGDSAVYFCASSQVSGDTEAFFGQGTRLTVV.

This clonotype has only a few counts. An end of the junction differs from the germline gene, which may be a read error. DNA of the CDR3: TGTGCCAGCAGTTTGAGACTAGCGGTTCCCTACGAGCAGTGCTTC. This encodes CASSLRLAVPYEQCF. The chain has TRBV6-2 or TRBV6-3 and TRBJ2-7; 9 bases are a match to TRBD2. The CDR3 is 15 amino acids. CDR1 and CDR2 from the germline V gene are MNHEY and SVGEGT.

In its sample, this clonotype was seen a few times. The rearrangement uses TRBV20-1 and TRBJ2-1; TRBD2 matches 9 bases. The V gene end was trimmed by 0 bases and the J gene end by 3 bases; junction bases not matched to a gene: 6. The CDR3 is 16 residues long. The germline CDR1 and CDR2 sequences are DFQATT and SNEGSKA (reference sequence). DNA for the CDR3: TGCAGTGCTAGAGACGCGACTAGCGGAAGCTACAATGAGCAGTTCTTC. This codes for CSARDATSGSYNEQFF.

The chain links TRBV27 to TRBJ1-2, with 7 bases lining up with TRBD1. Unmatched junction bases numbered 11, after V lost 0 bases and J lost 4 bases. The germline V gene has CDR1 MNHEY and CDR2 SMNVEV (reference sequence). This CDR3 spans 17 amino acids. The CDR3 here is CASSLSAPLGQSYGYTF. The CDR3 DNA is TGTGCCAGCAGTTTATCCGCGCCCTTGGGACAGTCCTATGGCTACACCTTC.